This TCR beta chain appears in the sequencing data of a study of glioma-infiltrating T cells. Study summary: WHO grade II oligodendrogliomas or astrocytomas, plus non-recurrent WHO grade IV glioblastomas, were sampled.

The iRepertoire nested amplicon-rescue multiplex PCR amplified TCR alpha and beta CDR3s from RNA. Tissue mRNA or PBMC total RNA, roughly 95-400 ng, went into one-step reverse transcription and amplification. One entry per CDR3 protein results from TCRdb running MiXCR on the multiplex PCR reads. The sample carries roughly 350,000 distinct CDR3 sequences, roughly two fifths recorded once. Details on this clonotype: Its target is unknown.

V lost 0 bases and J lost 0, with 12 bases in between. Germline CDR1 reads MGHRA; CDR2 reads YSYEKL. The CDR3 has 16 residues. Study-wide points: Tissue-blood divergence was below expectation in non-neoplastic patients, above in gliomas. Patients with low tissue-blood divergence carried a signature set of shared blood CDR3 motifs.

This chain uses TRBV4-1 with TRBJ2-7; D not resolved. This TCR was recovered from a human donor with low-grade glioma or glioblastoma, undergoing nonglioma brain surgery, or in good health (not recorded which). The material sequenced was glioma tissue, nonneoplastic brain tissue, or PBMCs (not recorded which). CDR3 DNA sequence: TGCGCCAGCAGCCAAGAATCTAATCTCCGCTCCTACGAGCAGTACTTC. Translating gives CASSQESNLRSYEQYF.